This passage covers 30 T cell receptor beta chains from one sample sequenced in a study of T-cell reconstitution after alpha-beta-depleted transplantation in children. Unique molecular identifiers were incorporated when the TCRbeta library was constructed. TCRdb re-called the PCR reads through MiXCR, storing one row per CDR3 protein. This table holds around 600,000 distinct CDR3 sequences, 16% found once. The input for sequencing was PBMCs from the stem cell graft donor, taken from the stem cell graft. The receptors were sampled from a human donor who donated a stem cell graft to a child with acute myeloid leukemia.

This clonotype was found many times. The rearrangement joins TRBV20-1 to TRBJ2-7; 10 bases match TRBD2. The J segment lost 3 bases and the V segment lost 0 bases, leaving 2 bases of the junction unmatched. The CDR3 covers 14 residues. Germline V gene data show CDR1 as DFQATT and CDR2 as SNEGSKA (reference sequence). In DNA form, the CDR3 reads TGCAGTGCTAGAGACGTAGCGGGGGGCTACGAGCAGTACTTC. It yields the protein CSARDVAGGYEQYF.

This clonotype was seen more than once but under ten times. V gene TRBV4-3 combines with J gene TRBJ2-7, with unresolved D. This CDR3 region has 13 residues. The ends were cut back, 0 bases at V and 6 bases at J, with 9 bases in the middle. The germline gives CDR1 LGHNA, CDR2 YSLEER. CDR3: CASSQDPGREQYF. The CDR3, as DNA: TGCGCCAGCAGCCAAGATCCGGGTCGCGAGCAGTACTTC.

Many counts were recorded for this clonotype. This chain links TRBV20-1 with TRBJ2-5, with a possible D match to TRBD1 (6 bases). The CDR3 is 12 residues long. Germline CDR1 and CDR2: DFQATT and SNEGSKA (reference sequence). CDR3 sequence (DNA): TGCAGCTGCGAGGGGGTTCAAGAGACCCAGTACTTC. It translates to CSCEGVQETQYF.

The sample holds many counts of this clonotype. The chain's CDR3 is CASSLGVRTYEQYF. CDR3 sequence (DNA): TGTGCCAGCAGCTTGGGTGTCAGGACCTACGAGCAGTACTTC. The gene calls are TRBV5-4 and TRBJ2-7; D is uncertain. This CDR3 comprises 14 residues. The V and J ends lost 0 bases and 2 bases respectively, with 9 bases between them. Germline values: CDR1 SGHNT, CDR2 YYREEE (reference sequence).

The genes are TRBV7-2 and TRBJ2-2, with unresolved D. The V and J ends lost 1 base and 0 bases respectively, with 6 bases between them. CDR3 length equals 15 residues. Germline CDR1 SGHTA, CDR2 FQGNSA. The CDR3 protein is CASSLVFSNTGELFF. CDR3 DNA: TGTGCCAGCAGCTTAGTCTTCTCGAACACCGGGGAGCTGTTTTTT.

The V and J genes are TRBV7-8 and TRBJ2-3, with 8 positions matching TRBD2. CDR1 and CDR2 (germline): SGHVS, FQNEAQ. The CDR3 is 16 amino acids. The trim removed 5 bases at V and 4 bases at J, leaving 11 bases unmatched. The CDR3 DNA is TGTGCCAGCAGCCAGGTCGGAGCGGGGGAGGCAGATACGCAGTATTTT. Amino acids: CASSQVGAGEADTQYF.

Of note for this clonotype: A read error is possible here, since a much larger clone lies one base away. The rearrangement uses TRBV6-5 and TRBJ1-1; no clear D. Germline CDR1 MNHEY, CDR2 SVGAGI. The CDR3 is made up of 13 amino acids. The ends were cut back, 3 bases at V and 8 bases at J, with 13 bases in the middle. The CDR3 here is CASSYYFNLEAFF. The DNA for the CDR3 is TGTGCCAGCAGTTATTATTTCAATCTCGAAGCTTTCTTT.

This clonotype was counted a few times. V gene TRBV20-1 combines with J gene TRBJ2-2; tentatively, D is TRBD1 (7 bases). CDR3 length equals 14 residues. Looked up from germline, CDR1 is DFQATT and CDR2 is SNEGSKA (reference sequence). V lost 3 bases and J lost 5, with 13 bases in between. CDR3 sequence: CSASVPGGTGELFF. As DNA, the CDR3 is TGCAGTGCTAGTGTCCCAGGGGGGACCGGGGAGCTGTTTTTT.

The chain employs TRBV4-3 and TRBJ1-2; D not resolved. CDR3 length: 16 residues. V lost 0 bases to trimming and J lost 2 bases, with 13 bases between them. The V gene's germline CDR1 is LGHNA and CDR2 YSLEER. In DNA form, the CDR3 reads TGCGCCAGCAGCCAAGAGATGTACAGCATGAACTATGGCTACACCTTC. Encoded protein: CASSQEMYSMNYGYTF.

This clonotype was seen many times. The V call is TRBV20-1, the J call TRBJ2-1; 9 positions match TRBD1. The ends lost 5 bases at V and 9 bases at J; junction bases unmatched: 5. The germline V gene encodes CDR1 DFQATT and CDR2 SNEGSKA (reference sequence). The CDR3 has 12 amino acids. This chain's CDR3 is CSAGTGSVEQFF. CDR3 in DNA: TGCAGTGCTGGGACAGGGTCGGTTGAGCAGTTCTTC.

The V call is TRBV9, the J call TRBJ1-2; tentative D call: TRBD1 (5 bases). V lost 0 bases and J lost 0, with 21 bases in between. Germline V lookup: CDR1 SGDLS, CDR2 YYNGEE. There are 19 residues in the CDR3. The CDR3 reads CASSVGGSRDRQSNYGYTF. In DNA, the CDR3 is TGTGCCAGCAGCGTAGGGGGGTCCCGGGACCGCCAGTCTAACTATGGCTACACCTTC.

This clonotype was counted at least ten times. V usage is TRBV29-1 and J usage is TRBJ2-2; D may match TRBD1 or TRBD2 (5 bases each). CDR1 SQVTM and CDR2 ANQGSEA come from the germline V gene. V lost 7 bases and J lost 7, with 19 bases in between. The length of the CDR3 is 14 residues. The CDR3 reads CSAVGDVPFGELFF. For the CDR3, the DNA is TGCAGCGCCGTGGGGGACGTCCCTTTCGGGGAGCTGTTTTTT.

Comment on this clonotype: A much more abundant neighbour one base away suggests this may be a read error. CDR3 in DNA: TGTACCAGCAGCGGGGGGGGCGAAGGCTACACCTTC. Amino acids: CTSSGGGEGYTF. This chain joins TRBV7-2 and TRBJ1-2; D perhaps matches TRBD1 (6 bases). This CDR3 region has 12 residues. Germline V gives CDR1 SGHTA, CDR2 FQGNSA. V was shortened by 5 bases and J by 8 bases, with 12 bases between the two germline ends.

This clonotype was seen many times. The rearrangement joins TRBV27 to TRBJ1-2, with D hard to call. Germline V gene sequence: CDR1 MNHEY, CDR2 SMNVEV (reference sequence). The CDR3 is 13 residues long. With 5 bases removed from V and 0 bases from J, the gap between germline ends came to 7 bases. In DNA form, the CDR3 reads TGTGCCAGCAGTCCGACGTCTAACTATGGCTACACCTTC. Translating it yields CASSPTSNYGYTF.

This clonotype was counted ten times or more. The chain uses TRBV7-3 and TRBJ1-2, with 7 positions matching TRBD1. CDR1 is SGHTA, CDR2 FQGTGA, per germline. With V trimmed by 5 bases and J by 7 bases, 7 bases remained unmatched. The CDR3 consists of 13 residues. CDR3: CASSRGTEGGYTF. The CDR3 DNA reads TGTGCCAGCAGCCGAGGGACAGAAGGTGGCTACACCTTC.

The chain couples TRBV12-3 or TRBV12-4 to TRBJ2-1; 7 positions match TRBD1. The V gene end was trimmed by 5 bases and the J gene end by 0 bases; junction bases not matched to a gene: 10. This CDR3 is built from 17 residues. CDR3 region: CASSGTAGKSSYNEQFF. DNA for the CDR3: TGTGCCAGCAGTGGGACAGCCGGAAAGAGCTCCTACAATGAGCAGTTCTTC.

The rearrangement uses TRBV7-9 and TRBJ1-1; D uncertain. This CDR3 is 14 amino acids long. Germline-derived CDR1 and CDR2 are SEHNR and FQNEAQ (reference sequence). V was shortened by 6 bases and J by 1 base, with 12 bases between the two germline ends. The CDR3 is CASRLDAGNTEAFF. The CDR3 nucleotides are TGTGCCAGCAGGCTCGACGCGGGGAACACTGAAGCTTTCTTT.

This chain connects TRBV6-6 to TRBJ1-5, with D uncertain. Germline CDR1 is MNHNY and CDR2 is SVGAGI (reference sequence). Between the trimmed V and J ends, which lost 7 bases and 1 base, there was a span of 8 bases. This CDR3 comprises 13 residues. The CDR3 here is CASKTPSNQPQHF. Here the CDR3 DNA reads TGTGCCAGCAAGACACCAAGCAATCAGCCCCAGCATTTT.

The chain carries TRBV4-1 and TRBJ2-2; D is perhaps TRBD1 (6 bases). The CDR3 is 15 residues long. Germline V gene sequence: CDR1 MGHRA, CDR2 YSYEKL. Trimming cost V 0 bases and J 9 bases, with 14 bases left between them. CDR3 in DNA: TGCGCCAGCAGCCAAGAGGGAAGGGGGACCAGGGAGCTGTTTTTT. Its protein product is CASSQEGRGTRELFF.

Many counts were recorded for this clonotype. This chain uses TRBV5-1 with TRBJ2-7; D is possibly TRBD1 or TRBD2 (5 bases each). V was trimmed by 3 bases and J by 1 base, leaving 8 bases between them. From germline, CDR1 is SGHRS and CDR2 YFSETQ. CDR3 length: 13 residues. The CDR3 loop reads CASSWDRSYEQYV. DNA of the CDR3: TGCGCCAGCAGCTGGGACCGTTCCTACGAGCAGTACGTC.

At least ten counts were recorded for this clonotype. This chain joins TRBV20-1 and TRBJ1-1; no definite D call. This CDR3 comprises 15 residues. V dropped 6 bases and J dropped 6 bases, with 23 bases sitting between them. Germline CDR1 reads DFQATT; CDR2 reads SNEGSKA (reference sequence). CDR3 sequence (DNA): TGCAGTGCGACCGAACGGGCAGACAAATACGCTGAAGCTTTCTTT. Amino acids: CSATERADKYAEAFF.

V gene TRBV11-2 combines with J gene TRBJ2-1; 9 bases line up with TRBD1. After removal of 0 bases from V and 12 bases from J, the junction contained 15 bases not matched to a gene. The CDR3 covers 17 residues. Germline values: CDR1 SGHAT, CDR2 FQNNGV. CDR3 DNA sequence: TGTGCCAGCAGCTTAGAGGACCGGACAGGGGAAAGGATGCGGCAGTTCTTC. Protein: CASSLEDRTGERMRQFF.

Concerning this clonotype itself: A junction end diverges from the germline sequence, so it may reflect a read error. This CDR3 reads CASSLDRGGTTDTQYF. The CDR3 nucleotides read TGTGCCAGCAGCTTAGACAGGGGAGGGACCACAGATACGCAGTATTTT. The V and J genes are TRBV12-3 or TRBV12-4 and TRBJ2-3; D might be TRBD1 (8 bases). This CDR3 is built from 16 residues.

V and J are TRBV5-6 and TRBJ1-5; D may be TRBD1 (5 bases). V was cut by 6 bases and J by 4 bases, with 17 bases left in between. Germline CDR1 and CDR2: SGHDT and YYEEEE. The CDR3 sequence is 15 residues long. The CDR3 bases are TGTGCCAGCACCCCGGGACCGGGGGAAAATCAGCCCCAGCATTTT. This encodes CASTPGPGENQPQHF.

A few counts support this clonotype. Here the CDR3 reads CASSQEWLTYEQYF. CDR3 bases: TGCGCCAGCAGCCAAGAATGGCTTACCTACGAGCAGTACTTC. The chain couples TRBV4-3 to TRBJ2-7; no clear D gene. V lost 0 bases to trimming and J lost 2 bases, with 8 bases between them. This CDR3 comprises 14 residues. Germline loops: CDR1 LGHNA, CDR2 YSLEER.

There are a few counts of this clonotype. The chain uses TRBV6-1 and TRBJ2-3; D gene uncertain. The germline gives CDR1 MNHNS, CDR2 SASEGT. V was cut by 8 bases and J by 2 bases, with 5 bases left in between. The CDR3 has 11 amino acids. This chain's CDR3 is CASRNTDTQYF. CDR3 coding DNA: TGTGCCAGCCGAAACACAGATACGCAGTATTTT.

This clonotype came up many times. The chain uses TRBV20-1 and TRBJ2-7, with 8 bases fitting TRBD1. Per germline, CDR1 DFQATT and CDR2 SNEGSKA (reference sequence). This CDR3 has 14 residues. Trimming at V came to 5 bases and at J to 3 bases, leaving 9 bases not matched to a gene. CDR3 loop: CSARQGRPDYEQYF. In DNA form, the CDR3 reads TGCAGTGCTCGACAGGGGCGACCCGACTACGAGCAGTACTTC.

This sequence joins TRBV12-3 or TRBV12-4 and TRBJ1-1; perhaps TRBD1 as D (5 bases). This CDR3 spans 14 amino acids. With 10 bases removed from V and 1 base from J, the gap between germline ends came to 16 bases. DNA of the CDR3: TGTGCCACCTCAGGGAGGTCGGGGAACACTGAAGCTTTCTTT. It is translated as CATSGRSGNTEAFF.

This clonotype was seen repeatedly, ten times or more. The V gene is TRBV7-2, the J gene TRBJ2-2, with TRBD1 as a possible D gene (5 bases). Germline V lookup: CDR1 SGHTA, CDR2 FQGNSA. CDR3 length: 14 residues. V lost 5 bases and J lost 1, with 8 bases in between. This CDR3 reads CASSPDRNTGELFF. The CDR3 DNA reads TGTGCCAGCAGCCCCGACAGGAACACCGGGGAGCTGTTTTTT.

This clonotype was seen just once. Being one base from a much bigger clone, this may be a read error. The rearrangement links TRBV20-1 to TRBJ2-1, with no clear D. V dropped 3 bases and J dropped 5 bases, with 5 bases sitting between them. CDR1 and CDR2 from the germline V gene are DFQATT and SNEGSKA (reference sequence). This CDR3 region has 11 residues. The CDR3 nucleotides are TGCAGTGCTAGCGATGACAATGAGCAGTTCTTC. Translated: CSASDDNEQFF.